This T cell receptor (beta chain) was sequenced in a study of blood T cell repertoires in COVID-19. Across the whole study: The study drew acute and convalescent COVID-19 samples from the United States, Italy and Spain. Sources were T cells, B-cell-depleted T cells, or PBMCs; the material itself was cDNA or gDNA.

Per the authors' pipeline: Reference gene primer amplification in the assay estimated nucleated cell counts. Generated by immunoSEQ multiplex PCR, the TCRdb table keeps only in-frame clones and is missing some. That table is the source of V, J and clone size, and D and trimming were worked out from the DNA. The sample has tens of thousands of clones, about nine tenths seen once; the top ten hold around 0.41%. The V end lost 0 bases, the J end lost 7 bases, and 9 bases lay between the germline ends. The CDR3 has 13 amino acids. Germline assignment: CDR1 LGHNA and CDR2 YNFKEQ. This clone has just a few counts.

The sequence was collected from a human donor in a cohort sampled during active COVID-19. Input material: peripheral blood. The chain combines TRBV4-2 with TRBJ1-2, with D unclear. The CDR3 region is CASSQDPGFGYTF. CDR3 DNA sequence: TGTGCCAGCAGCCAAGATCCGGGATTTGGCTACACCTTC.